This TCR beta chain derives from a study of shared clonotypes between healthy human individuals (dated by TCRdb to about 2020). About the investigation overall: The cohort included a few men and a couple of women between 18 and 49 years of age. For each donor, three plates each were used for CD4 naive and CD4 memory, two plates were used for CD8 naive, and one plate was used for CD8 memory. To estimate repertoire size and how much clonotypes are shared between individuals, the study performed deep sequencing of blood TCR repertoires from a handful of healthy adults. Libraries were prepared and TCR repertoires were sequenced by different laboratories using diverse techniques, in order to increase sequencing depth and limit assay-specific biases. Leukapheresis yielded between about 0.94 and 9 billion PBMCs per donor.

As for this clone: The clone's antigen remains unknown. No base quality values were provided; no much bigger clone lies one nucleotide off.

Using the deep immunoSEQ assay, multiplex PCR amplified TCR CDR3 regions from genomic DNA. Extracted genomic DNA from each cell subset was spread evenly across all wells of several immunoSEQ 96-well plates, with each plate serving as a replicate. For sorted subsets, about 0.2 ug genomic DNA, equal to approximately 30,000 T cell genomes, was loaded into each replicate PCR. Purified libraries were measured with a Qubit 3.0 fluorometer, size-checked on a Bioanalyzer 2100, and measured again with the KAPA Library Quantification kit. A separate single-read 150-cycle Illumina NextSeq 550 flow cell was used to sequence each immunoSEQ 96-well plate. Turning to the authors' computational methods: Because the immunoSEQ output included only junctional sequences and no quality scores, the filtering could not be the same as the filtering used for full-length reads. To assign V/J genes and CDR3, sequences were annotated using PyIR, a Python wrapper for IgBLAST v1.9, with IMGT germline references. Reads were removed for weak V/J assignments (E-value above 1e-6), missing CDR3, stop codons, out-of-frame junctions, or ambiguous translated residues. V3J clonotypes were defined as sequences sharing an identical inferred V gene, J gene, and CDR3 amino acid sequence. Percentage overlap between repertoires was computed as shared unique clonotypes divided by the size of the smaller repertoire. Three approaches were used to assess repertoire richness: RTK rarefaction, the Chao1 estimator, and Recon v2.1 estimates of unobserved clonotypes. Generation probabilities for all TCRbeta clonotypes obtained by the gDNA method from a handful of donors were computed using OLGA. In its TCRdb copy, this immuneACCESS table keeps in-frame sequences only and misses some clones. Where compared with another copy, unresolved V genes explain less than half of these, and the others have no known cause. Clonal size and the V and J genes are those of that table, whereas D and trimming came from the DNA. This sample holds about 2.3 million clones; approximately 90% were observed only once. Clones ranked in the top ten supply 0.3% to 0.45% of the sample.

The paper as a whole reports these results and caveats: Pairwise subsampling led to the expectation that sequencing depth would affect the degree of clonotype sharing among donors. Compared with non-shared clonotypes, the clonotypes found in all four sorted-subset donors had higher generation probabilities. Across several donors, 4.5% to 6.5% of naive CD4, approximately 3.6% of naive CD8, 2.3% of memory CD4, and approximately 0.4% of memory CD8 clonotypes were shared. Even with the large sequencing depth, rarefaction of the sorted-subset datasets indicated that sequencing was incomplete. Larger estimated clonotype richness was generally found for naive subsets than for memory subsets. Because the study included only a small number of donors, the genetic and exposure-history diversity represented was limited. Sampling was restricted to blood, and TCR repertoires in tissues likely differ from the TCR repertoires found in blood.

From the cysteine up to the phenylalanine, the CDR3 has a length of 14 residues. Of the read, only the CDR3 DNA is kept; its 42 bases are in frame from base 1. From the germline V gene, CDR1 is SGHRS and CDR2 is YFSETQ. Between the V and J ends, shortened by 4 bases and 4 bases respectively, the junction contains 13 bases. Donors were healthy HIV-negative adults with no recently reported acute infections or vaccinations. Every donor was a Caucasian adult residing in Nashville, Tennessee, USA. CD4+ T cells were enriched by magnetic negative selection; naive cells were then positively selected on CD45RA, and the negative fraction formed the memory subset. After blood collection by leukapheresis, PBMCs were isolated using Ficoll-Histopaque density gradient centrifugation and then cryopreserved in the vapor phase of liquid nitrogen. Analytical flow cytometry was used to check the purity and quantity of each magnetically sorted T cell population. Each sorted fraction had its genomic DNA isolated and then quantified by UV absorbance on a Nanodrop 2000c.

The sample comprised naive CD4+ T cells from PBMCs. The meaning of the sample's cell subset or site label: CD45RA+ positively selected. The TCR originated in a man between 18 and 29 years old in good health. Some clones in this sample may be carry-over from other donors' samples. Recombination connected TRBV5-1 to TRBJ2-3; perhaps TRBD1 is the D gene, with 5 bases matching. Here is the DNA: TGCGCCAGCAGCCAGGACCAAGGGGCAGATACGCAGTATTTT. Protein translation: CASSQDQGADTQYF.